These 12 T cell receptor beta chains originate from one sample sequenced in a study of T cells after yellow fever vaccination. TCRdb processed the 5' RACE reads anew with MiXCR; each CDR3 protein has one entry. The sample has 240,000 or so distinct CDR3 sequences; 6.9% are singletons. The sequencing used CD4+ T cells sorted from PBMCs, collected 15 days after the yellow fever booster vaccination. All receptors come from a man aged 30 to 45 who received the YFV17D yellow fever vaccine.

Only a few counts were recorded for this clonotype. This chain uses TRBV20-1 with TRBJ2-3; no definite D call. Germline CDR1 is DFQATT and CDR2 is SNEGSKA (reference sequence). The CDR3 consists of 12 residues. Trimming left V 3 bases short and J 5 bases short, with 9 bases between. CDR3 in DNA: TGCAGTGCTAGGGGTTCCGTAGATACGCAGTATTTT. Protein: CSARGSVDTQYF.

This clonotype has a handful of counts. The chain has TRBV6-2 or TRBV6-3 and TRBJ2-2; D gene ambiguous. There are 14 residues in the CDR3. Trimming removed 7 bases from V and 6 bases from J, with 15 bases in between. Germline CDR1 reads MNHEY; CDR2 reads SVGEGT. Here the CDR3 reads CASTLLKSAGELFF. The DNA of the CDR3 is TGTGCCAGCACCCTTTTAAAGTCTGCCGGGGAGCTGTTTTTT.

The chain couples TRBV20-1 to TRBJ1-6; D is uncertain. This CDR3 is built from 12 residues. With 3 bases removed from V and 10 bases from J, the gap between germline ends came to 10 bases. The germline gives CDR1 DFQATT, CDR2 SNEGSKA (reference sequence). The DNA of the CDR3 is TGCAGTGCTAGCTCGGGCTTGTCACCCCTCCACTTT. Its protein product is CSASSGLSPLHF.

V is TRBV12-3 or TRBV12-4 and J is TRBJ2-1; possible D gene TRBD2, 5 bases. This CDR3 comprises 14 residues. V was cut by 6 bases and J by 1 base, with 10 bases left in between. DNA for the CDR3: TGTGCCAGCAGCTACCGGAGGTCCTACAATGAGCAGTTCTTC. It specifies CASSYRRSYNEQFF.

The gene calls are TRBV7-8 and TRBJ2-1, with 9 bases lining up with TRBD2. Germline CDR1 reads SGHVS; CDR2 reads FQNEAQ. Losses at the gene ends were 5 bases for V and 4 bases for J; bases not matched to a gene: 6. The CDR3 loop spans 15 amino acids. CDR3 nucleotides: TGTGCCAGCAGCCCCACGACTAGCGGATACAATGAGCAGTTCTTC. This codes for CASSPTTSGYNEQFF.

This clonotype was counted between two and nine times. In nucleotides, the CDR3 is TGTGCCAGCTCGGGGCAGCCGAACACCGGGGAGCTGTTTTTT. This translates into CASSGQPNTGELFF. The J gene is TRBJ2-2, the V gene TRBV7-2; D assignment may be TRBD1 or TRBD2 (5 bases each). CDR1 and CDR2 (germline): SGHTA, FQGNSA. The CDR3 spans 14 residues. Trimming took off 8 bases at V and 0 bases at J, with 10 bases between the two ends.

The chain employs TRBV18 and TRBJ2-7, with 10 positions matching TRBD2. The V gene's germline CDR1 is KGHSH and CDR2 LQKENI. With V trimmed by 0 bases and J by 0 bases, 8 bases remained unmatched. The CDR3 consists of 18 residues. In DNA, the CDR3 is TGTGCCAGCTCACCACCGAGGACTAGCGGCGCAAGCTCCTACGAGCAGTACTTC. Its translation is CASSPPRTSGASSYEQYF.

This clonotype was picked up many times. This chain connects TRBV18 to TRBJ2-7; TRBD2 is a possible D gene (6 bases). The V end was cut by 3 bases, the J end by 5 bases, with 23 bases between. The CDR3 is made up of 17 amino acids. CDR1 and CDR2 (germline): KGHSH, LQKENI. CDR3 sequence: CASSPNAPAGRIDEQYF. CDR3 DNA sequence: TGTGCCAGCTCACCGAACGCCCCGGCGGGGCGGATTGACGAGCAGTACTTC.

This clonotype was counted many times. The J gene is TRBJ1-5, the V gene TRBV5-1; 8 bases align to TRBD1. In germline, CDR1 is SGHRS, CDR2 YFSETQ. J gave up 4 bases and V 5 bases, and 8 bases lay outside the gene matches. The CDR3 runs to 15 residues. CDR3 region: CASRPTGGSNQPQHF. The CDR3 DNA reads TGCGCCAGCAGGCCTACAGGGGGTAGTAATCAGCCCCAGCATTTT.

The chain combines TRBV5-1 with TRBJ2-5, with 12 positions matching TRBD2. Germline V gene sequence: CDR1 SGHRS, CDR2 YFSETQ. This CDR3 is built from 14 residues. V lost 5 bases to trimming and J lost 3 bases; unmatched junction nucleotides: 2. CDR3 loop: CASSRLAGEETQYF. In DNA, the CDR3 is TGCGCCAGCAGTAGACTAGCGGGAGAAGAGACCCAGTACTTC. Filled out from reference TRBV5-1 and TRBJ2-5, the complete variable domain reads KAGVTQTPRYLIKTRGQQVTLSCSPISGHRSVSWYQQTPGQGLQFLFEYFSETQRNKGNFPGRFSGRQFSNSRSEMNVSTLELGDSALYLCASSRLAGEETQYFGPGTRLLVL.

This clonotype was observed at least ten times. The chain uses TRBV7-9 and TRBJ1-5; 7 nucleotides align to TRBD1. V lost 5 bases and J lost 3; bases outside the gene matches: 7. Germline CDR1 reads SEHNR; CDR2 reads FQNEAQ (reference sequence). The CDR3 is 15 residues long. The CDR3 sequence is CASSASDRYNQPQHF. The CDR3 bases are TGTGCCAGCAGCGCCTCGGACAGGTACAATCAGCCCCAGCATTTT.

This clonotype was recorded a few times. The chain uses TRBV5-1 and TRBJ1-1; D gene ambiguous. Germline CDR1 reads SGHRS; CDR2 reads YFSETQ. With 0 bases removed from V and 4 bases from J, the gap between germline ends came to 10 bases. CDR3 length: 14 residues. CDR3 region: CASSLDVGRTEAFF. In DNA, the CDR3 is TGCGCCAGCAGCTTGGATGTAGGGCGCACTGAAGCTTTCTTT.